Below are 8 T cell receptor beta chains sequenced from a single sample in a study of T cells after yellow fever vaccination. TCRdb reprocessed the 5' RACE reads with MiXCR, giving one entry per CDR3 protein. The table records about 73,000 distinct CDR3 sequences, around 7.7% of them present only once. Source: CD8+ T cells sorted from PBMCs, taken on the day of the yellow fever booster vaccination. These receptors were taken from a man aged 30 to 45 who received the YFV17D yellow fever vaccine.

There are a few counts of this clonotype. The chain couples TRBV30 to TRBJ2-7; D is possibly TRBD1 (6 bases). The CDR3 is 11 amino acids. Germline V CDR1 and CDR2: GTSNPN, SVGIG (reference sequence). The V end was cut by 5 bases, the J end by 3 bases, with 8 bases between. In DNA form, the CDR3 reads TGTGCCTGGCAACAGGGCTACGAGCAGTACTTC. Its protein is CAWQQGYEQYF.

In this sample, this clonotype turned up a few times. The chain employs TRBV20-1 and TRBJ2-1; TRBD1 or TRBD2 may be the D gene (5 bases each). The V end was cut by 4 bases, the J end by 8 bases, with 18 bases between. CDR1 DFQATT and CDR2 SNEGSKA come from the germline V gene (reference sequence). CDR3 size: 14 residues. CDR3 protein: CSANSGTVRDEQFF. CDR3 nucleotides: TGCAGTGCTAATTCCGGGACCGTACGGGATGAGCAGTTCTTC.

In its sample, this clonotype was seen many times. The CDR3 protein is CASSIQGGSTGELFF. The CDR3 DNA follows: TGTGCCAGCAGTATCCAGGGGGGAAGCACCGGGGAGCTGTTTTTT. The genes are TRBV6-4 and TRBJ2-2; possible D gene TRBD1, 7 bases. Germline CDR1 MRHNA, CDR2 SNTAGT. Trimming stripped 5 bases from V and 4 bases from J, with 14 bases between. The CDR3 has 15 amino acids.

This clonotype has more than one count but fewer than ten. The chain carries TRBV4-2 and TRBJ2-7; D unresolved. Germline CDR1 reads LGHNA; CDR2 reads YNFKEQ. Trimming removed 0 bases at V and 2 bases at J, with 8 bases between. This CDR3 contains 14 residues. DNA for the CDR3: TGTGCCAGCAGCCAAGATTATGTCCCCTACGAGCAGTACTTC. It codes for CASSQDYVPYEQYF.

V usage is TRBV6-1 and J usage is TRBJ1-2, with D uncertain. This CDR3 comprises 13 residues. Germline V gives CDR1 MNHNS, CDR2 SASEGT. Trimming took 8 bases from V and 3 from J, leaving 13 bases between them. CDR3 loop: CASGPSAYYGYTF. CDR3 nucleotide sequence: TGTGCCAGCGGGCCATCGGCCTACTATGGCTACACCTTC.

The chain employs TRBV29-1 and TRBJ1-1; D possibly corresponds to TRBD1 (5 bases). The CDR3 is 11 residues long. V was cut by 2 bases and J by 10 bases, with 11 bases left in between. The V gene's germline CDR1 is SQVTM and CDR2 ANQGSEA. In nucleotides, the CDR3 is TGCAGCGTTGAATGGGGGAGCAGAGCTTTCTTT. It translates to CSVEWGSRAFF.

The chain joins TRBV29-1 to TRBJ2-3; D is perhaps TRBD2 (5 bases). The CDR3 spans 12 residues. V lost 7 bases, J lost 0 bases, and 8 bases lay in between. The V gene's germline CDR1 is SQVTM and CDR2 ANQGSEA. CDR3 amino acids: CSAGGSTDTQYF. The CDR3 bases are TGCAGCGCTGGCGGGAGCACAGATACGCAGTATTTT.

There are a few counts of this clonotype. The rearrangement links TRBV6-2 or TRBV6-3 to TRBJ2-7, with 7 bases identical to TRBD2. V lost 6 bases, J lost 3 bases, and 8 bases stayed unmatched. Germline CDR1 MNHEY, CDR2 SVGEGT. This CDR3 region has 14 residues. CDR3 sequence (DNA): TGTGCCAGCAGCCCCGCAGGCGGGGGCTACGAGCAGTACTTC. Its protein is CASSPAGGGYEQYF.